Here is one T cell receptor beta chain with its context. The antigen is not known. This entry comes from a study of cytomegalovirus exposure and HLA in healthy donors. PCR amplification relied on 60 Vbeta primers (plus 13 Jbeta primers). Sequenced by immunoSEQ multiplex PCR; TCRdb stores in-frame clones only, minus some. The sample lists 55,000 to 75,000 clones, approximately 64% seen once, with under 20% in the top ten. Study-level points and caveats: Several V segments, TRBV6-2 and TRBV6-3 among them, could not be told apart and were dropped. Later examination showed HLA-associated TCR beta chains had greater clonal expansion than equally common others. In a later analysis, V- and J-gene trimming of beta chains associated with a DCLRE1C missense variant, replicated independently. The study designated fewer than 200 TCR beta chains cytomegalovirus-associated.

Germline V CDR1 and CDR2: SGHVS, FQNEAQ. Trimming cost V 5 bases and J 8 bases, with 15 bases left between them. The length of the CDR3 is 13 residues. The sequenced material came from PBMCs. This receptor was identified in a man aged 40-50 years in good health and CMV-seropositive. This rearrangement joins TRBV7-8 to TRBJ1-2; D is perhaps TRBD1 (5 bases). The CDR3: CASSPNTGGGYTF. The CDR3 nucleotides read TGTGCCAGCAGCCCTAATACGGGGGGGGGCTACACCTTC.